Below are 32 T cell receptor beta chains sequenced from a single sample in a study of CD8 T cells in ankylosing spondylitis. Overall study findings and caveats: It appeared that ankylosing spondylitis blood was characterized by a TCR beta motif of under ten highly homologous variants.

TCRdb processed the 5' RACE reads anew with MiXCR; each CDR3 protein has one entry. The table shows hundreds of thousands of distinct CDR3 sequences, with over 9.5% occurring only once. No antigen has been assigned to these receptors. The sequencing input was blood, either unsorted or a sorted T cell fraction (not recorded which). These receptors came from a male donor with ankylosing spondylitis.

This clonotype was seen a few times. The genes are TRBV20-1 and TRBJ1-1; TRBD1 might be the D (5 bases). This CDR3 region has 10 residues. The germline gives CDR1 DFQATT, CDR2 SNEGSKA (reference sequence). V was clipped by 6 bases and J by 10 bases, with 12 bases between them. This chain's CDR3 is CSAGDPRAFF. The CDR3 region has the DNA TGCAGTGCCGGGGACCCCCGAGCTTTCTTT.

This chain joins TRBV25-1 and TRBJ1-2; D possibly corresponds to TRBD1 (5 bases). The ends were cut back, 1 base at V and 5 bases at J, with 8 bases in the middle. Germline CDR1 is MGHDK and CDR2 is SYGVNS. The CDR3 consists of 13 residues. CDR3 in amino acids: CASSESEGYGYTF. As DNA, the CDR3 is TGTGCCAGCAGTGAATCCGAGGGGTATGGCTACACCTTC.

The CDR3, as DNA: TGTGCCAGCAGTGGTTTCAGGGCGGGCGAGCAGTACTTC. It yields the protein CASSGFRAGEQYF. V and J are TRBV2 and TRBJ2-7; D is possibly TRBD1 or TRBD2 (5 bases each). There are 13 residues in the CDR3. CDR1 and CDR2 (germline): SNHLY, FYNNEI. The V and J ends lost 4 bases and 6 bases respectively, with 13 bases between them.

This chain links TRBV6-1 with TRBJ2-5; TRBD1 is a possible D gene (5 bases). V was cut by 4 bases and J by 2 bases, with 11 bases left in between. This CDR3 spans 14 amino acids. Germline CDR1 and CDR2: MNHNS and SASEGT. In DNA form, the CDR3 reads TGTGCCAGCAGTGTTAACGGACATCAAGAGACCCAGTACTTC. Translated, it gives CASSVNGHQETQYF.

The J gene is TRBJ2-2, the V gene TRBV10-3; TRBD2 aligns across 11 bases. The CDR3 is 16 residues long. The germline V gene has CDR1 ENHRY and CDR2 SYGVKD. V was pared by 5 bases and J by 5 bases, with 7 bases of the junction left unmatched. The DNA for the CDR3 is TGTGCCATCAGTCCGGGACTAGCGGCGGGGACCGGGGAGCTGTTTTTT. Translating it yields CAISPGLAAGTGELFF.

The gene calls are TRBV5-1 and TRBJ1-1; perhaps TRBD1 as D (5 bases). Trimming took 5 bases from V and 7 from J, leaving 15 bases between them. CDR3 size: 13 residues. From germline, CDR1 is SGHRS and CDR2 YFSETQ. The CDR3 DNA follows: TGCGCCAGCAGTTCCGGGGCCACGGGTGAAGCTTTCTTT. It codes for CASSSGATGEAFF. The full variable domain, in which reference TRBV5-1 and TRBJ1-1 provide the parts outside the CDR3, is KAGVTQTPRYLIKTRGQQVTLSCSPISGHRSVSWYQQTPGQGLQFLFEYFSETQRNKGNFPGRFSGRQFSNSRSEMNVSTLELGDSALYLCASSSGATGEAFFGQGTRLTVV.

This clonotype was seen more than once but under ten times. V and J are TRBV18 and TRBJ2-3; 15 positions match TRBD2. The germline CDR1 and CDR2 sequences are KGHSH and LQKENI. CDR3 size: 17 residues. V shed 2 bases and J 5 bases; nucleotides not matched to a gene: 5. DNA of the CDR3: TGTGCCAGCTCACCATGGACTAGCGGGGGGGCGAGAGATACGCAGTATTTT. This encodes CASSPWTSGGARDTQYF.

This clonotype was counted only a few times. V and J are TRBV29-1 and TRBJ2-2; 7 positions match TRBD1. CDR1 SQVTM and CDR2 ANQGSEA come from the germline V gene. The CDR3 consists of 14 residues. Trimming cost V 7 bases and J 6 bases; bases outside gene matches: 11. This CDR3 is CSAPLQGIAGELFF. The CDR3 DNA is TGCAGCGCCCCCCTACAGGGGATCGCCGGGGAGCTGTTTTTT.

This clonotype was found many times. The DNA for the CDR3 is TGTGCCAGCAGCCGGGACGGGACTAGCGGACTCTACGAGCAGTACTTC. Its translation is CASSRDGTSGLYEQYF. The chain carries TRBV7-9 and TRBJ2-7, with TRBD2 matching over 11 bases. V gave up 5 bases and J gave up 3 bases; unmatched junction bases: 9. Germline V gene lookup returns CDR1 SEHNR and CDR2 FQNEAQ (reference sequence). There are 16 residues in the CDR3.

V is TRBV25-1 and J is TRBJ2-1; D might be TRBD1 or TRBD2, each matching 6 bases. The CDR3 is made up of 15 amino acids. Germline V CDR1 and CDR2: MGHDK, SYGVNS. Between the trimmed V and J ends, which lost 3 bases and 8 bases, there was a span of 17 bases. CDR3 coding DNA: TGTGCCAGCAGTGAGTGGCCGGGGGCGAGCGATGAGCAGTTCTTC. This encodes CASSEWPGASDEQFF.

This sequence joins TRBV20-1 and TRBJ1-1; D is unclear. Germline V gene lookup returns CDR1 DFQATT and CDR2 SNEGSKA (reference sequence). With 4 bases removed from V and 1 base from J, the gap between germline ends came to 22 bases. The CDR3 is made up of 17 amino acids. The CDR3 region is CSATRDQILPPNTEAFF. The CDR3 DNA follows: TGCAGTGCTACTCGAGACCAAATTCTACCTCCGAACACTGAAGCTTTCTTT.

This clonotype was counted at least ten times. The genes are TRBV20-1 and TRBJ2-3; D not resolved. V dropped 2 bases and J dropped 0 bases, with 9 bases sitting between them. Germline CDR1 DFQATT, CDR2 SNEGSKA (reference sequence). The CDR3 has 14 amino acids. The CDR3 protein is CSARLGASTDTQYF. In DNA, the CDR3 is TGCAGTGCTAGACTCGGCGCTAGCACAGATACGCAGTATTTT.

This clonotype was recorded a few times. V gene TRBV11-3 combines with J gene TRBJ2-3; D is uncertain. V was trimmed by 3 bases and J by 8 bases, leaving 12 bases between them. The CDR3 is 13 residues long. Germline V gene lookup returns CDR1 SGHNT and CDR2 YENEEA. This CDR3 is CASSFTSMVTQYF. In DNA, the CDR3 is TGTGCCAGCAGCTTCACTTCTATGGTTACGCAGTATTTT.

The rearrangement links TRBV5-1 to TRBJ2-3, with a possible D match to TRBD1 (5 bases). The V gene's germline CDR1 is SGHRS and CDR2 YFSETQ. The ends were cut back, 0 bases at V and 3 bases at J, with 11 bases in the middle. The CDR3 covers 15 residues. As DNA, the CDR3 is TGCGCCAGCAGCTTGGTACAGGCAAGTACAGATACGCAGTATTTT. Its protein is CASSLVQASTDTQYF.

This clonotype was found many times. V usage is TRBV20-1 and J usage is TRBJ1-2; D not resolved. The CDR3 extends over 11 amino acids. Germline CDR1 and CDR2: DFQATT and SNEGSKA (reference sequence). DNA for the CDR3: TGCAGCAACGGGCGCCCGTCCGGCTACACCTTC. Translation: CSNGRPSGYTF.

This clonotype was seen at least ten times. The CDR3 sequence is CASSYPSHGRASPGELFF. The CDR3 DNA is TGTGCCAGCAGTTACCCATCCCATGGTAGGGCCTCCCCCGGGGAGCTGTTTTTT. This rearrangement joins TRBV6-5 to TRBJ2-2; unclear D gene. Germline V gene sequence: CDR1 MNHEY, CDR2 SVGAGI. The CDR3 runs 18 residues. V lost 2 bases and J lost 6, with 22 bases in between.

This clonotype appeared a few times. V usage is TRBV5-1 and J usage is TRBJ2-3; a possible D gene is TRBD2 (6 bases). V was shortened by 4 bases and J by 5 bases, with 14 bases between the two germline ends. The CDR3 runs to 14 residues. CDR1 and CDR2 from the germline V gene are SGHRS and YFSETQ. The CDR3 loop is CASSATSYIDTQYF. CDR3 DNA: TGCGCCAGCAGCGCAACTAGCTATATAGATACGCAGTATTTT.

This clonotype was picked up a small number of times. The chain carries TRBV28 and TRBJ2-7; possibly TRBD1 for D (7 bases). Germline V CDR1 and CDR2: MDHEN, SYDVKM. V dropped 7 bases and J dropped 6 bases, with 16 bases sitting between them. This CDR3 region has 13 residues. In nucleotides, the CDR3 is TGTGCCAGCAAGGAGGGGGCATTAGGCGAGCAGTACTTC. Its translation: CASKEGALGEQYF.

The V call is TRBV9, the J call TRBJ1-3; D gene ambiguous. Per germline, CDR1 SGDLS and CDR2 YYNGEE. This CDR3 region has 14 residues. V was shortened by 4 bases and J by 0 bases, with 8 bases between the two germline ends. In nucleotides, the CDR3 is TGTGCCAGCAGCCCCCTCGACTCTGGAAACACCATATATTTT. Translating it yields CASSPLDSGNTIYF.

The chain has TRBV27 and TRBJ2-5; D possibly corresponds to TRBD1 (6 bases). There are 13 residues in the CDR3. CDR1 is MNHEY and CDR2 is SMNVEV in the germline V gene (reference sequence). V was shortened by 2 bases and J by 7 bases, with 11 bases between the two germline ends. The CDR3 loop is CASSLGPRGTQYF. The CDR3 nucleotides read TGTGCCAGCAGTTTAGGCCCCAGGGGGACCCAGTACTTC.

In this sample, this clonotype turned up many times. This chain connects TRBV20-1 to TRBJ2-2; 8 bases fit TRBD2. The germline CDR1 and CDR2 sequences are DFQATT and SNEGSKA (reference sequence). The CDR3 has 14 amino acids. Unmatched junction bases numbered 6, after V lost 6 bases and J lost 3 bases. CDR3 nucleotide sequence: TGCAGTGCGCGCGGGAGGTATCACACCGGGGAGCTGTTTTTT. This translates into CSARGRYHTGELFF.

This clonotype has a handful of counts. The chain joins TRBV7-2 to TRBJ2-5; 9 bases line up with TRBD2. This CDR3 is built from 13 residues. V lost 5 bases and J lost 7; bases outside the gene matches: 5. Per germline, CDR1 SGHTA and CDR2 FQGNSA. CDR3 region: CASSPGSGRTQYF. CDR3 bases: TGTGCCAGCAGCCCCGGTAGCGGGAGGACCCAGTACTTC.

This clonotype has a handful of counts. The chain carries TRBV6-1 and TRBJ2-4, with TRBD1 identical over 9 bases. The V and J ends lost 6 bases and 11 bases, in that order; junction bases with no gene match: 11. From germline, CDR1 is MNHNS and CDR2 SASEGT. This CDR3 contains 14 residues. The CDR3 nucleotides are TGTGCCAGCAGAGGCTCAACCGGGACAGGGTTTCAGTACTTC. This gives the protein CASRGSTGTGFQYF.

This clonotype showed up just a few times. This chain connects TRBV6-5 to TRBJ1-2; 9 bases fit TRBD1. The CDR3 is made up of 15 amino acids. Germline loops: CDR1 MNHEY, CDR2 SVGAGI. The ends lost 0 bases at V and 8 bases at J; junction bases unmatched: 7. DNA of the CDR3: TGTGCCAGCAGTTACTCAACCAGGACAGGGGAAGGCTACACCTTC. Translated, it gives CASSYSTRTGEGYTF.

This clonotype appeared many times. This chain joins TRBV12-3 or TRBV12-4 and TRBJ1-2, with TRBD1 matching 7 bases. The CDR3 has 13 residues. V was clipped by 5 bases and J by 4 bases; unmatched bases: 4. CDR3 amino acids: CASSPRQGYGYTF. DNA of the CDR3: TGTGCCAGCAGTCCCCGACAGGGCTATGGCTACACCTTC.

The J gene is TRBJ2-7, the V gene TRBV5-6, with 7 bases aligning to TRBD1. Trimming took 4 bases from V and 5 from J; bases not matched to a gene: 12. The CDR3 contains 15 residues. The V gene's germline CDR1 is SGHDT and CDR2 YYEEEE. The CDR3 DNA reads TGTGCCAGCAGCCTCGCCGGGACAGTGGGCCACGAGCAGTACTTC. Translating it yields CASSLAGTVGHEQYF.

The chain has TRBV7-2 and TRBJ2-5, with 8 bases aligning to TRBD1. Germline assignment: CDR1 SGHTA and CDR2 FQGNSA. The CDR3 consists of 15 residues. The V segment lost 4 bases and the J segment 5 bases; nucleotides outside the gene matches: 9. CDR3 residues: CASSYPGGRGETQYF. The CDR3 bases are TGTGCCAGCAGCTATCCAGGGGGCCGAGGGGAGACCCAGTACTTC.

This clonotype has a handful of counts. The gene calls are TRBV18 and TRBJ1-4; D is undetermined. The germline gives CDR1 KGHSH, CDR2 LQKENI. The ends were cut back, 6 bases at V and 8 bases at J, with 13 bases in the middle. The CDR3 is 13 residues long. The DNA for the CDR3 is TGTGCCAGCTCCCCGCGGCGAGAAGAAAAACTGTTTTTT. It is translated as CASSPRREEKLFF.

This rearrangement joins TRBV15 to TRBJ2-2, with 10 bases aligning to TRBD2. CDR3 length: 18 residues. Germline V CDR1 and CDR2: LNHNV, YYDKDF (reference sequence). The V gene end was trimmed by 3 bases and the J gene end by 7 bases; junction bases not matched to a gene: 14. The CDR3 nucleotides are TGTGCCACCAGCAGCCCCCCGGCTCTAGCGGGAGAGGTCGGGGAGCTGTTTTTT. It translates to CATSSPPALAGEVGELFF. Based on the CDR3 plus reference TRBV15 and TRBJ2-2, the full variable domain is DAMVIQNPRYQVTQFGKPVTLSCSQTLNHNVMYWYQQKSSQAPKLLFHYYDKDFNNEADTPDNFQSRRPNTSFCFLDIRSPGLGDTAMYLCATSSPPALAGEVGELFFGEGSRLTVL.

This clonotype was detected ten times or more. The chain joins TRBV7-9 to TRBJ2-5, with 10 positions matching TRBD2. This CDR3 is 14 amino acids long. V was clipped by 10 bases and J by 5 bases; unmatched bases: 10. The V gene's germline CDR1 is SEHNR and CDR2 FQNEAQ (reference sequence). DNA of the CDR3: TGTGCCACAGGGCTAGCGGGAGATTGGGAGACCCAGTACTTC. Protein: CATGLAGDWETQYF.

The rearrangement links TRBV5-4 to TRBJ1-1, with D uncertain. The CDR3 covers 22 residues. Between the trimmed V and J ends, which lost 9 bases and 8 bases, there was a span of 47 bases. The V gene's germline CDR1 is SGHNT and CDR2 YYREEE (reference sequence). CDR3 DNA sequence: TGTGCCATGCTGTGGCTAAGCTGCTGGCACAGAGATACACGGCCGAGTCCTCCCGAAGCTTTCTTT. Translating gives CAMLWLSCWHRDTRPSPPEAFF.

The gene calls are TRBV29-1 and TRBJ1-4, with D unresolved. The CDR3 totals 13 residues. Trimming left V 7 bases short and J 2 bases short, with 11 bases between. Germline V gives CDR1 SQVTM, CDR2 ANQGSEA. CDR3 in DNA: TGCAGCGCCCTAAAGCCCACTAATGAAAAACTGTTTTTT. It translates to CSALKPTNEKLFF.